The clone carrying this T cell receptor beta chain has just a few counts. Until they underwent thyroid surgery, no patient had received any treatment. The record originates from a study of metastatic and nonmetastatic thyroid tumors. Study details: Malignant thyroid and benign thyroid patients provided blood and tumor or nodule tissue whose repertoires were compared.

V shed 1 base and J shed 3 bases, with 5 bases lying between them. Germline V lookup: CDR1 SEHNR, CDR2 FQNEAQ (reference sequence). The CDR3 extends over 13 amino acids. Per the original methods: A distant-metastasis classifier for papillary thyroid cancer was built using CDR3 differences across clinicopathological groups. TCRdb redid the clone calls on the PCR reads using MiXCR. The V and J calls, along with clone size, are taken from TCRdb and not from the paper's own processing. Counted here are just over 14,000 clones, about 3.5% occurring once; the ten biggest clones make up 27%. The receptor was derived from a female donor with papillary thyroid cancer or a benign thyroid nodule (not recorded which). Some clones in this sample may be carry-over from other donors' samples. Sequenced sample: tumor tissue. The chain links TRBV7-9 to TRBJ2-3, with D unresolved. Here the CDR3 reads CASSLGGTDTQYF. In DNA, the CDR3 is TGTGCCAGCAGCTTAGGAGGAACAGATACGCAGTATTTT.